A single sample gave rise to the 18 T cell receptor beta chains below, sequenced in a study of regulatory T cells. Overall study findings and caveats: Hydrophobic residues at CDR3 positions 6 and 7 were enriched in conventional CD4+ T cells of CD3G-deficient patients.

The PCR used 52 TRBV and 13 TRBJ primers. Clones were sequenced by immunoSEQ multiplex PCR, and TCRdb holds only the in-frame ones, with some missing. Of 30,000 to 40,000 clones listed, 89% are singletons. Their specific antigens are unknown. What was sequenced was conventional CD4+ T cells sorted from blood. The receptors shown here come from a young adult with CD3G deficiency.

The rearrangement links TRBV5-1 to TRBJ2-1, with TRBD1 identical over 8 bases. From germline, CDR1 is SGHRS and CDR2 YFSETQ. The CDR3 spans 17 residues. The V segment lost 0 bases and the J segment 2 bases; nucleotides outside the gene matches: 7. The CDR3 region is CASSLAPQGATYNEQFF. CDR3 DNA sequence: TGCGCCAGCAGCTTGGCCCCGCAGGGGGCAACCTACAATGAGCAGTTCTTC.

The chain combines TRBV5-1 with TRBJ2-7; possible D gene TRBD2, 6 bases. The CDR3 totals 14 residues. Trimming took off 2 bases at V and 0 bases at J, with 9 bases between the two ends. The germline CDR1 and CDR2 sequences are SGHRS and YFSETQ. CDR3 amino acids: CASSFGGTSYEQYF. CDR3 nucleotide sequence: TGCGCCAGCAGCTTCGGCGGGACCTCCTACGAGCAGTACTTC.

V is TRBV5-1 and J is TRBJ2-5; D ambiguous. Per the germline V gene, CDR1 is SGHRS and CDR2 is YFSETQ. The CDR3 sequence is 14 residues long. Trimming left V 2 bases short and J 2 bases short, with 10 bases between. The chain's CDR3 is CASSFDTLQETQYF. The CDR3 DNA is TGCGCCAGCAGCTTTGACACCTTACAAGAGACCCAGTACTTC.

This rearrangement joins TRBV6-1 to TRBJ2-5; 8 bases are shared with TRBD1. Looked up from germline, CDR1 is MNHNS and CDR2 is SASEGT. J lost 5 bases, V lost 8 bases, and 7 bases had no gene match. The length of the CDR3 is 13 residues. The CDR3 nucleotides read TGTGCCAGCGGCAGGGGGCGGTGGGAGACCCAGTACTTC. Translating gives CASGRGRWETQYF.

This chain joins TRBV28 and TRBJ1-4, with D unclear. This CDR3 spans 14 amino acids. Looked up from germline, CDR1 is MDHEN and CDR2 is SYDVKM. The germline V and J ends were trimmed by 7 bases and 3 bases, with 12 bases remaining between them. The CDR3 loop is CASKTHSPNEKLFF. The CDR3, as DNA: TGTGCCAGCAAAACCCACAGTCCTAATGAAAAACTGTTTTTT.

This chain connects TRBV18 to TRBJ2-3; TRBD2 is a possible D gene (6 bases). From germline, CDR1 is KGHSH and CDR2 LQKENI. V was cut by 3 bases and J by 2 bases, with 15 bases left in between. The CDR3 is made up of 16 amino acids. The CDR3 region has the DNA TGTGCCAGCTCACCCTTGCGGGGCGGTCACACAGATACGCAGTATTTT. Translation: CASSPLRGGHTDTQYF.

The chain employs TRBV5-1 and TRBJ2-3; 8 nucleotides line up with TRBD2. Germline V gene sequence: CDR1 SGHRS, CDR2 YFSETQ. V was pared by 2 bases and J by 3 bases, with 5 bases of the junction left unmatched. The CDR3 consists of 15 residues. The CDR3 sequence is CASSFNLAGTDTQYF. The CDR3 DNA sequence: TGCGCCAGCAGCTTTAACCTAGCGGGTACAGATACGCAGTATTTT.

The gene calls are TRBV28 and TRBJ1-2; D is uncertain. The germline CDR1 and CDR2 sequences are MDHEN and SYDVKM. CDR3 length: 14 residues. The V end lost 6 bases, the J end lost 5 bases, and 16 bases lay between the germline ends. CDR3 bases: TGTGCCAGCAGACCCGGGCCCTTCCCTTATGGCTACACCTTC. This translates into CASRPGPFPYGYTF.

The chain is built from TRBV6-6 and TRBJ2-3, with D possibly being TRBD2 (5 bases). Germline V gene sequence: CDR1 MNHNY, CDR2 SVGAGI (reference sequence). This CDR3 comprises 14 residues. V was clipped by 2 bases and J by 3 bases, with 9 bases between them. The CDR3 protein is CASSYGRRTDTQYF. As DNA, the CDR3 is TGTGCCAGCAGTTACGGCCGGAGGACAGATACGCAGTATTTT.

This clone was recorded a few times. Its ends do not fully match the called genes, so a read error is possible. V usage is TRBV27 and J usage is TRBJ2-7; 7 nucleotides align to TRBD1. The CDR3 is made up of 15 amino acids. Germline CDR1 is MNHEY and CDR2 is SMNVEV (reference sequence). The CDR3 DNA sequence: TGTGCCAGCAGTCTATCCGGGACAGATCACTACGAGCAGTACTTC. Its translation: CASSLSGTDHYEQYF.

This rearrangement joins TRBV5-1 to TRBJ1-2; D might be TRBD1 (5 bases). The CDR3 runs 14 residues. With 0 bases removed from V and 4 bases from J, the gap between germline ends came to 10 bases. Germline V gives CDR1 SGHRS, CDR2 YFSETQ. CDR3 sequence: CASSLGTGFYGYTF. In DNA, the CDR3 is TGCGCCAGCAGCTTGGGAACAGGCTTCTATGGCTACACCTTC.

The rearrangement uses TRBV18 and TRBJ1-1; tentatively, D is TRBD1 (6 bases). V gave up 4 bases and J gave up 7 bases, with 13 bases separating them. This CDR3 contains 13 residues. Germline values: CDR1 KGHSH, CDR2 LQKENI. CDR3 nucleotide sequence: TGTGCCAGCTCACAGGACAGAGATAATGAAGCTTTCTTT. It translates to CASSQDRDNEAFF.

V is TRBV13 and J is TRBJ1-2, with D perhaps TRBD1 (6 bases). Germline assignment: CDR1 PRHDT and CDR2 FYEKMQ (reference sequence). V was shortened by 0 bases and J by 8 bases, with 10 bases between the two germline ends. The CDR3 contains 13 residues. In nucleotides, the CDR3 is TGTGCCAGCAGCTTAGGACAGGGAACGGGCTACACCTTC. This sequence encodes CASSLGQGTGYTF.

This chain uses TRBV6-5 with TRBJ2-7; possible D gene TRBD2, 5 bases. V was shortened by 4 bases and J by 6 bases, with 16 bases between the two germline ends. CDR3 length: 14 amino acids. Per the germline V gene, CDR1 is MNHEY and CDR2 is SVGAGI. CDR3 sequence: CASSSAAKTSEQYF. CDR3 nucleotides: TGTGCCAGCAGTTCAGCGGCCAAAACCTCCGAGCAGTACTTC.

The CDR3 sequence is CASGQGYTEAFF. The CDR3 DNA reads TGTGCCAGCGGACAGGGGTACACTGAAGCTTTCTTT. The chain uses TRBV28 and TRBJ1-1, with 9 bases lining up with TRBD1. V lost 8 bases, J lost 3 bases, and 1 base stayed unmatched. Germline CDR1 is MDHEN and CDR2 is SYDVKM. The length of the CDR3 is 12 residues.

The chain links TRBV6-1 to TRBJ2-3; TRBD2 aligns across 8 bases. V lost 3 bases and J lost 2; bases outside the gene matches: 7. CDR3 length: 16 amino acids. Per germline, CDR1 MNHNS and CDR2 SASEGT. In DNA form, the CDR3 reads TGTGCCAGCAGTGATTGGGCTAGCGGGCCCACAGATACGCAGTATTTT. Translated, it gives CASSDWASGPTDTQYF.

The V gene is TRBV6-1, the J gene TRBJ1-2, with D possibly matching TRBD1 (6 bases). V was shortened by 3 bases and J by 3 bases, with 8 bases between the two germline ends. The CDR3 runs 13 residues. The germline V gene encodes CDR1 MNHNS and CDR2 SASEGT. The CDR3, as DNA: TGTGCCAGCAGTGACCCAGGGGACTATGGCTACACCTTC. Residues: CASSDPGDYGYTF.

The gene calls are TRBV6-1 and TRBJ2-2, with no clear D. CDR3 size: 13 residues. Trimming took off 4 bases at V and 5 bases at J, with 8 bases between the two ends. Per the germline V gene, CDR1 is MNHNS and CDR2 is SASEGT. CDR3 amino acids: CASSVLGTGELFF. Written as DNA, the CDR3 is TGTGCCAGCAGTGTGCTGGGGACCGGGGAGCTGTTTTTT.